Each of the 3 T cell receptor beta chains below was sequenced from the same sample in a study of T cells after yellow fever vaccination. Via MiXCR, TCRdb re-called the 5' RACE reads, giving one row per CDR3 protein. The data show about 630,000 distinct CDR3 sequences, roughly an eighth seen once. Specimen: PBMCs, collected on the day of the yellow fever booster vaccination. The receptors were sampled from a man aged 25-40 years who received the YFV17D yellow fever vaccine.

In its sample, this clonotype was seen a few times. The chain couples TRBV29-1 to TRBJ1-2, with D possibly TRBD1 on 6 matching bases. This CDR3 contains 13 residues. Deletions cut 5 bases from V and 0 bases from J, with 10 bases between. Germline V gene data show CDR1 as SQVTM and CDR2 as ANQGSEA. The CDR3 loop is CSVRGVANYGYTF. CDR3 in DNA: TGCAGCGTTAGGGGGGTCGCTAACTATGGCTACACCTTC.

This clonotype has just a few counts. CDR3 amino acids: CASNLAGDYEQYF. The CDR3 nucleotides are TGTGCCAGCAATCTGGCTGGGGACTACGAGCAGTACTTC. The chain carries TRBV2 and TRBJ2-7; no firm D call. Trimming cost V 7 bases and J 3 bases, with 13 bases left between them. This CDR3 spans 13 amino acids. CDR1 is SNHLY and CDR2 is FYNNEI in the germline V gene.

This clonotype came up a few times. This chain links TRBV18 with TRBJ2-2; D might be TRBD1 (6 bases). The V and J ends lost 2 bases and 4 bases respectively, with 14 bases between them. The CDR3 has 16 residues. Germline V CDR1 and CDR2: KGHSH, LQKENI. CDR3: CASSPGQLGSTGELFF. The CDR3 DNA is TGTGCCAGCTCACCAGGACAGTTGGGGTCCACCGGGGAGCTGTTTTTT.